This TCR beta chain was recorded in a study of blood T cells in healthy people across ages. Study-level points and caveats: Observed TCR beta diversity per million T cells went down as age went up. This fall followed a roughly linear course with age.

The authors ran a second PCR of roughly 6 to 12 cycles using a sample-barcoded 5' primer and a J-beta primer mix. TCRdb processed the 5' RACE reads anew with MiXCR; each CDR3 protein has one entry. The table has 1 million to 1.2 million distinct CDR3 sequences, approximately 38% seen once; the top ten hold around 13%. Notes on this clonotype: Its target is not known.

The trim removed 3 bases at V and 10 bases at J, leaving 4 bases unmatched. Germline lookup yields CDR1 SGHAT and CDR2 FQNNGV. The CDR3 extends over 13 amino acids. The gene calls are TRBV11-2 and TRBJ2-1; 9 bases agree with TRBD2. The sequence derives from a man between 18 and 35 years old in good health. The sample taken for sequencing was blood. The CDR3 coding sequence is TGTGCCAGCAGCTTTTCTAGCGGGGCGGAGCAGTTCTTC. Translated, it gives CASSFSSGAEQFF.